Listed here are 8 T cell receptor beta chains from one sample, sequenced in a study of post-analysis software for immune sequencing data. Tagging with unique molecular identifiers was a feature of the TCR beta cDNA libraries. TCRdb itself ran the PCR reads through MiXCR, one entry per CDR3 protein. This sample has 350,000 to 450,000 distinct CDR3 sequences, with 30% to 45% found just once. Which antigens these TCRs recognize remains unknown. Overall study findings and caveats: Five TRBV segments were significantly more frequent in patients than in controls. TRBV5-6, TRBV5-1 and TRBV20-1 were among these segments.

The sequenced sample consisted of blood. The receptors come from a girl aged 5-17 years with multiple sclerosis.

The chain joins TRBV14 to TRBJ1-2; TRBD1 matches 7 bases. The germline V gene encodes CDR1 SGHDN and CDR2 FVKESK. This CDR3 has 14 amino acids. V lost 2 bases to trimming and J lost 2 bases; unmatched junction nucleotides: 2. The CDR3 protein is CASSQPDRNYGYTF. In DNA form, the CDR3 reads TGTGCCAGCAGCCAACCGGACAGGAACTATGGCTACACCTTC.

This clonotype appeared once. The chain combines TRBV28 with TRBJ2-7; 8 bases map to TRBD1. The J segment lost 2 bases and the V segment lost 1 base, leaving 16 bases of the junction unmatched. CDR1 and CDR2 from the germline V gene are MDHEN and SYDVKM. This CDR3 contains 19 residues. The CDR3 loop reads CASSLFRRNRQGKAYEQYF. DNA for the CDR3: TGTGCCAGCAGTTTATTTCGGCGTAATAGACAGGGGAAGGCCTACGAGCAGTACTTC.

Only a few counts were recorded for this clonotype. This sequence joins TRBV12-3 or TRBV12-4 and TRBJ2-4, with 13 bases matching TRBD2. This CDR3 has 16 residues. V lost 5 bases, J lost 6 bases, and 7 bases stayed unmatched. CDR3 sequence reads: CASSPGLAGTGNIQYF. CDR3 in DNA: TGTGCCAGCAGTCCGGGACTAGCGGGGACAGGAAACATTCAGTACTTC.

This clonotype was counted only a few times. This chain links TRBV12-3 or TRBV12-4 with TRBJ2-7; 7 bases line up with TRBD1. The CDR3 extends over 17 amino acids. The V and J ends lost 2 bases and 2 bases, in that order; junction bases with no gene match: 12. The CDR3 protein is CASSLLRGGERPYEQYF. DNA of the CDR3: TGTGCCAGCAGTTTATTACGAGGGGGCGAGCGCCCCTACGAGCAGTACTTC.

Turning to this clonotype: A read error may account for a junction end that differs from germline. CDR3 bases: TGTGCCAACAGTTTAAGACAGGAAAATTCACCCCTCCACTTT. The encoded protein is CANSLRQENSPLHF. The J gene is TRBJ1-6, the V gene TRBV28, with D possibly matching TRBD1 (6 bases). Germline V gene data show CDR1 as MDHEN and CDR2 as SYDVKM. The CDR3 runs 14 residues.

This clonotype was observed a few times. This rearrangement joins TRBV5-6 to TRBJ2-7, with D perhaps TRBD1 or TRBD2 (5 bases each). CDR1 is SGHDT, CDR2 YYEEEE, per germline. The V gene lost 4 bases and the J gene lost 0 bases, with 14 bases spanning the gap. CDR3 length: 15 amino acids. CDR3 region: CASSPGPFYSYEQYF. The CDR3 DNA reads TGTGCCAGCAGCCCGGGGCCGTTTTACTCCTACGAGCAGTACTTC.

The V and J genes are TRBV5-6 and TRBJ2-3; 9 nucleotides match TRBD2. The V gene's germline CDR1 is SGHDT and CDR2 YYEEEE. The CDR3 has 16 residues. V lost 4 bases and J lost 5; bases outside the gene matches: 11. CDR3 protein: CASSPEGLAPRDTQYF. CDR3 coding DNA: TGTGCCAGCAGCCCGGAGGGACTAGCTCCTCGAGATACGCAGTATTTT.

The chain recombines TRBV4-1 with TRBJ2-7, with D possibly being TRBD1 (6 bases). Trimming removed 0 bases at V and 0 bases at J, with 12 bases between. The germline V gene encodes CDR1 MGHRA and CDR2 YSYEKL. The CDR3 totals 16 residues. The CDR3 is CASSQDYQGISYEQYF. In DNA, the CDR3 is TGCGCCAGCAGCCAAGATTATCAGGGGATCTCCTACGAGCAGTACTTC.